These 7 T cell receptor beta chains were sequenced from one sample in a study of CD8 T cells in Susac syndrome. Random hexamers were used to reverse transcribe roughly 0.45 to 1 ug of RNA. Via MiXCR, TCRdb re-called the immunoSEQ multiplex PCR reads, giving one row per CDR3 protein. The sample shows about 160,000 distinct CDR3 sequences, approximately 90% of them seen only once. Sequenced sample: CD4+ T cells from PBMCs. These TCRs come from a human donor in good health.

The rearrangement uses TRBV5-1 and TRBJ1-1; D is uncertain. Germline-derived CDR1 and CDR2 are SGHRS and YFSETQ. V was cut by 1 base and J by 0 bases, with 10 bases left in between. The CDR3 loop spans 15 amino acids. CDR3 sequence: CASSLRSDLNTEAFF. DNA for the CDR3: TGCGCCAGCAGCTTGAGGTCAGACCTGAACACTGAAGCTTTCTTT.

The V and J genes are TRBV15 and TRBJ1-2; no definite D call. The CDR3 consists of 14 residues. Trimming took 5 bases from V and 5 from J, leaving 15 bases between them. Looked up from germline, CDR1 is LNHNV and CDR2 is YYDKDF (reference sequence). CDR3 sequence reads: CATSLLKLKYGYTF. CDR3 sequence (DNA): TGTGCCACCAGCCTGTTGAAACTTAAATATGGCTACACCTTC.

This chain links TRBV29-1 with TRBJ1-3, with D possibly being TRBD1 (5 bases). CDR1 is SQVTM and CDR2 is ANQGSEA in the germline V gene. The CDR3 consists of 15 residues. Trimming stripped 7 bases from V and 0 bases from J, with 16 bases between. As DNA, the CDR3 is TGCAGCGCTGGAGAGGGACGCAACTCTGGAAACACCATATATTTT. Encoded protein: CSAGEGRNSGNTIYF.

The chain links TRBV3-1 to TRBJ1-2; no clear D gene. With 1 base removed from V and 7 bases from J, the gap between germline ends came to 10 bases. CDR3 size: 13 residues. The germline V gene encodes CDR1 LGHDT and CDR2 YNNKEL (reference sequence). The CDR3 bases are TGTGCCAGCAGCCAAGCGGCAGATAGTGGCTACACCTTC. Amino acids: CASSQAADSGYTF.

The CDR3 spells CSAGTGGADTQYF. CDR3 bases: TGCAGTGCTGGGACAGGGGGCGCAGATACGCAGTATTTT. V usage is TRBV20-1 and J usage is TRBJ2-3, with 12 bases aligning to TRBD1. This CDR3 comprises 13 residues. V dropped 5 bases and J dropped 4; count of bases not matched to a gene: 1. Per germline, CDR1 DFQATT and CDR2 SNEGSKA (reference sequence).

This sequence joins TRBV20-1 and TRBJ2-3; D gene unclear. The V gene's germline CDR1 is DFQATT and CDR2 SNEGSKA (reference sequence). This CDR3 region has 12 residues. The germline V and J ends were trimmed by 0 bases and 4 bases, with 5 bases remaining between them. DNA of the CDR3: TGCAGTGCTAGAGACCAGCCAGATACGCAGTATTTT. Protein product: CSARDQPDTQYF.

Only one count was recorded for this clonotype. V is TRBV20-1 and J is TRBJ2-1, with 8 bases identical to TRBD2. The CDR3 loop spans 14 amino acids. The V and J ends lost 6 bases and 0 bases, in that order; junction bases with no gene match: 4. Germline lookup yields CDR1 DFQATT and CDR2 SNEGSKA (reference sequence). CDR3 sequence reads: CSAPSGSSYNEQFF. In DNA, the CDR3 is TGCAGTGCCCCCAGCGGGAGCTCCTACAATGAGCAGTTCTTC.